The 30 T cell receptor beta chains listed next were all sequenced from one sample in a study of response to subunit inactivated influenza vaccine. Each CDR3 protein gets one entry after TCRdb re-called the RT-PCR reads with MiXCR. Among some 190,000 distinct CDR3 sequences listed, 14% were seen once. The specimen was CD8+ T cells sorted from PBMCs, collected around 5 days after vaccination. The receptors come from a man over 45 who received an inactivated influenza vaccine.

This clonotype was counted between two and nine times. The gene calls are TRBV29-1 and TRBJ2-7; no firm D call. Trimming cost V 4 bases and J 4 bases, with 8 bases left between them. The CDR3 runs to 11 residues. Germline CDR1 reads SQVTM; CDR2 reads ANQGSEA. The CDR3 sequence: CSVGWGYEQYF. CDR3 sequence (DNA): TGCAGCGTTGGGTGGGGATACGAGCAGTACTTC.

The gene calls are TRBV28 and TRBJ2-5; D is perhaps TRBD1 or TRBD2 (5 bases each). The ends were cut back, 7 bases at V and 2 bases at J, with 17 bases in the middle. In germline, CDR1 is MDHEN, CDR2 SYDVKM. The CDR3 runs to 15 residues. The CDR3 reads CASIPEGLTQETQYF. The CDR3 nucleotides read TGTGCCAGCATTCCCGAGGGGCTTACACAAGAGACCCAGTACTTC. The variable domain in full, completed from reference TRBV28 and TRBJ2-5, reads DVKVTQSSRYLVKRTGEKVFLECVQDMDHENMFWYRQDPGLGLRLIYFSYDVKMKEKGDIPEGYSVSREKKERFSLILESASTNQTSMYLCASIPEGLTQETQYFGPGTRLLVL.

This clonotype was picked up many times. The chain uses TRBV29-1 and TRBJ2-7; the D call may be TRBD1 or TRBD2 (5 bases each). The CDR3 contains 13 residues. CDR1 SQVTM and CDR2 ANQGSEA come from the germline V gene. The V and J ends lost 1 base and 4 bases respectively, with 11 bases between them. CDR3 sequence reads: CSVEVRGRYEQYF. CDR3 in DNA: TGCAGCGTTGAAGTGAGGGGTCGGTACGAGCAGTACTTC.

This clonotype was detected a few times. The chain recombines TRBV12-3 or TRBV12-4 with TRBJ1-1; a weak D match, TRBD1 (5 bases). The V gene lost 6 bases and the J gene lost 2 bases, with 13 bases spanning the gap. The CDR3 contains 14 residues. DNA for the CDR3: TGTGCCAGCAGGGCGAGCGACAGTAACACTGAAGCTTTCTTT. It translates to CASRASDSNTEAFF.

V usage is TRBV7-6 and J usage is TRBJ2-1; no clear D. CDR1 and CDR2 from the germline V gene are SGHVS and FNYEAQ. V was trimmed by 0 bases and J by 8 bases, leaving 23 bases between them. This CDR3 is 18 amino acids long. The CDR3 region is CASSLALRTSETSDEQFF. The CDR3, as DNA: TGTGCCAGCAGCTTAGCTTTACGGACCAGTGAGACATCGGATGAGCAGTTCTTC.

This clonotype was detected a few times. The genes are TRBV29-1 and TRBJ1-1; perhaps TRBD1 as D (5 bases). CDR3 length: 13 amino acids. Per germline, CDR1 SQVTM and CDR2 ANQGSEA. V was trimmed by 3 bases and J by 1 base, leaving 9 bases between them. The CDR3 coding sequence is TGCAGCGTTGATGGGGGTGAGAACACTGAAGCTTTCTTT. Protein product: CSVDGGENTEAFF.

This clonotype was picked up a small number of times. The chain is built from TRBV19 and TRBJ1-5; D is perhaps TRBD1 (5 bases). CDR3 length equals 15 residues. Germline CDR1 LNHDA, CDR2 SQIVND (reference sequence). Deletions cut 7 bases from V and 0 bases from J, with 13 bases between. CDR3 DNA: TGTGCCAGTACCCAAGACGGGACTAGCAATCAGCCCCAGCATTTT. This codes for CASTQDGTSNQPQHF.

J is TRBJ1-1 and V is TRBV7-8; D gene unclear. V lost 7 bases, J lost 0 bases, and 9 bases lay in between. This CDR3 has 13 amino acids. CDR1 and CDR2 (germline): SGHVS, FQNEAQ. The CDR3 is CASTQTVNTEAFF. The CDR3 region has the DNA TGTGCCAGCACCCAAACAGTGAACACTGAAGCTTTCTTT.

The V gene is TRBV27, the J gene TRBJ2-7; 9 bases are a match to TRBD1. This CDR3 is 14 amino acids long. Trimming at V came to 8 bases and at J to 5 bases, leaving 10 bases not matched to a gene. Germline V lookup: CDR1 MNHEY, CDR2 SMNVEV (reference sequence). CDR3 sequence: CASGAGQGYHEQYF. DNA of the CDR3: TGTGCCAGCGGGGCAGGACAGGGGTACCACGAGCAGTACTTC.

This clonotype was seen many times. The chain joins TRBV5-1 to TRBJ2-2, with no clear D. This CDR3 spans 14 amino acids. Germline V gene data show CDR1 as SGHRS and CDR2 as YFSETQ. The V end was cut by 4 bases, the J end by 5 bases, with 12 bases between. CDR3 nucleotides: TGCGCCAGCAGCCCCTTAGACCCAACCGGGGAGCTGTTTTTT. As protein: CASSPLDPTGELFF. The full variable domain, in which reference TRBV5-1 and TRBJ2-2 provide the parts outside the CDR3, is KAGVTQTPRYLIKTRGQQVTLSCSPISGHRSVSWYQQTPGQGLQFLFEYFSETQRNKGNFPGRFSGRQFSNSRSEMNVSTLELGDSALYLCASSPLDPTGELFFGEGSRLTVL.

The genes are TRBV9 and TRBJ2-1; 13 positions agree with TRBD2. After removal of 4 bases from V and 3 bases from J, the junction contained 7 bases not matched to a gene. CDR3 length: 17 residues. The germline V gene has CDR1 SGDLS and CDR2 YYNGEE. The CDR3 is CASSTRLAGGIYNEQFF. In DNA form, the CDR3 reads TGTGCCAGCAGCACACGACTAGCGGGAGGTATCTACAATGAGCAGTTCTTC.

V gene TRBV12-3 or TRBV12-4 combines with J gene TRBJ2-3; unclear D gene. V lost 5 bases and J lost 5, with 8 bases in between. This CDR3 spans 12 amino acids. For the CDR3, the DNA is TGTGCCAGCAGTCCCCCCCAAGATACGCAGTATTTT. Its translation: CASSPPQDTQYF.

J is TRBJ2-1 and V is TRBV9; no firm D call. V was cut by 0 bases and J by 9 bases, with 16 bases left in between. The CDR3 has 15 residues. Germline lookup yields CDR1 SGDLS and CDR2 YYNGEE. CDR3 coding DNA: TGTGCCAGCAGCGTAGCTACGACGTACGGCCCTGAGCAGTTCTTC. Translated, it gives CASSVATTYGPEQFF.

The J gene is TRBJ2-5, the V gene TRBV3-1; D not certain. Trimming shortened V by 0 bases and J by 4 bases, and 15 bases separated the two germline ends. The CDR3 consists of 16 residues. Germline CDR1 reads LGHDT; CDR2 reads YNNKEL (reference sequence). The CDR3 protein is CASSQEGTNKLETQYF. Here the CDR3 DNA reads TGTGCCAGCAGCCAAGAGGGAACCAACAAGTTAGAGACCCAGTACTTC.

CDR3 protein: CASSPRDRAADTQYF. DNA of the CDR3: TGTGCCAGCAGCCCACGGGACAGGGCGGCAGATACGCAGTATTTT. The chain has TRBV7-9 and TRBJ2-3; 9 bases fit TRBD1. Germline CDR1 SEHNR, CDR2 FQNEAQ (reference sequence). J lost 4 bases, V lost 5 bases, and 7 bases had no gene match. The CDR3 spans 15 residues. Together with reference TRBV7-9 and TRBJ2-3, the CDR3 gives the full variable domain: DTGVSQNPRHKITKRGQNVTFRCDPISEHNRLYWYRQTLGQGPEFLTYFQNEAQLEKSRLLSDRFSAERPKGSFSTLEIQRTEQGDSAMYLCASSPRDRAADTQYFGPGTRLTVL.

This clonotype was detected ten times or more. The chain employs TRBV9 and TRBJ1-5; 11 positions match TRBD1. Trimming cost V 3 bases and J 1 base; bases outside gene matches: 3. The CDR3 has 16 residues. Germline V gives CDR1 SGDLS, CDR2 YYNGEE. The DNA of the CDR3 is TGTGCCAGCAGCGGAGGGACAGGGGGAAGCAATCAGCCCCAGCATTTT. Protein: CASSGGTGGSNQPQHF. The whole variable domain, filled in from reference TRBV9 and TRBJ1-5, reads DSGVTQTPKHLITATGQRVTLRCSPRSGDLSVYWYQQSLDQGLQFLIQYYNGEERAKGNILERFSAQQFPDLHSELNLSSLELGDSALYFCASSGGTGGSNQPQHFGDGTRLSIL.

The chain combines TRBV3-1 with TRBJ2-7, with D maybe TRBD2 (5 bases). There are 15 residues in the CDR3. Per the germline V gene, CDR1 is LGHDT and CDR2 is YNNKEL (reference sequence). V lost 4 bases and J 0 bases, leaving 13 bases between the germline ends. CDR3 nucleotide sequence: TGTGCCAGCAGCCCTGGACGGGGAAACTCCTACGAGCAGTACTTC. This gives the protein CASSPGRGNSYEQYF.

V is TRBV25-1 and J is TRBJ2-2; 10 bases map to TRBD2. CDR1 is MGHDK and CDR2 is SYGVNS in the germline V gene. The CDR3 contains 12 residues. V shed 7 bases and J 9 bases; nucleotides not matched to a gene: 2. CDR3 residues: CASTSGGRELFF. In DNA form, the CDR3 reads TGTGCCAGCACTAGCGGGGGCCGGGAGCTGTTTTTT.

A few counts support this clonotype. The chain combines TRBV20-1 with TRBJ2-2; 10 positions match TRBD1. CDR3 length: 14 residues. Germline CDR1 reads DFQATT; CDR2 reads SNEGSKA (reference sequence). The DNA for the CDR3 is TGCAGCGCCTTTCGGGACAGGGGCACCGGGGAGCTGTTTTTT. Protein product: CSAFRDRGTGELFF.

The table lists this clonotype with a few counts. V usage is TRBV4-1 and J usage is TRBJ2-7; D possibly matches TRBD1 or TRBD2 (5 bases each). The V gene's germline CDR1 is MGHRA and CDR2 YSYEKL. Trimming took 0 bases from V and 2 from J, leaving 11 bases between them. CDR3 length equals 15 residues. Here the CDR3 reads CASSQEPGRPYEQYF. The CDR3 DNA is TGCGCCAGCAGCCAAGAACCGGGACGGCCCTACGAGCAGTACTTC.

The gene calls are TRBV5-6 and TRBJ2-2; D remains unclear. CDR3 length equals 13 residues. V was clipped by 4 bases and J by 5 bases, with 9 bases between them. Per the germline V gene, CDR1 is SGHDT and CDR2 is YYEEEE. Written as DNA, the CDR3 is TGTGCCAGCAGCATCACACCGACCGGGGAGCTGTTTTTT. Translating gives CASSITPTGELFF.

The rearrangement joins TRBV6-5 to TRBJ2-2, with D possibly being TRBD2 (6 bases). Germline values: CDR1 MNHEY, CDR2 SVGAGI. This CDR3 contains 16 residues. V was shortened by 5 bases and J by 5 bases, with 18 bases between the two germline ends. CDR3 region: CASSHRGLLRTGELFF. The CDR3 DNA reads TGTGCCAGCAGTCACCGGGGACTTCTACGTACCGGGGAGCTGTTTTTT.

The CDR3 here is CASSLVATSYEQYF. The CDR3 DNA reads TGTGCCAGCAGCCTGGTGGCGACAAGCTACGAGCAGTACTTC. The rearrangement links TRBV6-1 to TRBJ2-7; no reliable D call. The CDR3 consists of 14 residues. Trimming took off 6 bases at V and 3 bases at J, with 15 bases between the two ends. Germline V gene lookup returns CDR1 MNHNS and CDR2 SASEGT.

On this clonotype: The junction and the germline gene differ at one end; a read error may be behind it. The V and J genes are TRBV7-7 and TRBJ2-5; D remains unclear. The CDR3 sequence is 15 residues long. The germline V gene has CDR1 SSHAT and CDR2 FNYEAQ (reference sequence). As DNA, the CDR3 is TGTGCTAGCAGCTTAGGTGTCCAGTACCAAGAGACCCAGTACTTC. This sequence encodes CASSLGVQYQETQYF.

This CDR3 reads CASSLGGWGSTEAFF. The CDR3 DNA follows: TGTGCCAGCAGCTTAGGGGGGTGGGGGTCCACTGAAGCTTTCTTT. The rearrangement joins TRBV7-2 to TRBJ1-1; tentatively, D is TRBD1 (5 bases). The germline CDR1 and CDR2 sequences are SGHTA and FQGNSA. The CDR3 loop spans 15 amino acids. With 1 base removed from V and 4 bases from J, the gap between germline ends came to 13 bases.

This clonotype has more than one count but fewer than ten. V is TRBV4-1 and J is TRBJ2-6; tentatively, D is TRBD2 (5 bases). This CDR3 is built from 19 residues. From germline, CDR1 is MGHRA and CDR2 YSYEKL. The V end was cut by 4 bases, the J end by 4 bases, with 23 bases between. CDR3 region: CASSLRVGYSLRGANVLTF. CDR3 nucleotides: TGCGCCAGCAGCCTGAGGGTCGGCTACTCTCTTAGGGGGGCCAACGTCCTGACTTTC.

This clonotype turned up a few times. J is TRBJ1-5 and V is TRBV28; TRBD1 aligns across 8 bases. This CDR3 contains 16 residues. Trimming cost V 4 bases and J 4 bases; bases outside gene matches: 9. Germline V CDR1 and CDR2: MDHEN, SYDVKM. Here the CDR3 reads CASSSPPGQENQPQHF. CDR3 DNA sequence: TGTGCCAGCAGTTCACCCCCGGGACAGGAAAATCAGCCCCAGCATTTT. The whole variable domain, filled in from reference TRBV28 and TRBJ1-5, reads DVKVTQSSRYLVKRTGEKVFLECVQDMDHENMFWYRQDPGLGLRLIYFSYDVKMKEKGDIPEGYSVSREKKERFSLILESASTNQTSMYLCASSSPPGQENQPQHFGDGTRLSIL.

The rearrangement uses TRBV7-2 and TRBJ2-7; tentatively, D is TRBD2 (7 bases). The germline CDR1 and CDR2 sequences are SGHTA and FQGNSA. The CDR3 extends over 12 amino acids. Trimming removed 5 bases from V and 9 bases from J, with 14 bases in between. Written as DNA, the CDR3 is TGTGCCAGCAGCCAGGGAGGGGGTGGGCAGTACTTC. Translation gives CASSQGGGGQYF.

The rearrangement joins TRBV6-2 or TRBV6-3 to TRBJ2-2; 14 nucleotides align to TRBD2. The CDR3 extends over 22 amino acids. The germline gives CDR1 MNHEY, CDR2 SVGEGT. Unmatched junction bases numbered 19, after V lost 3 bases and J lost 4 bases. The CDR3 coding sequence is TGTGCCAGCAGTTATCCCCGATCCGTTCCTCGACTAGCGGGAGGGTCCACCGGGGAGCTGTTTTTT. Protein sequence: CASSYPRSVPRLAGGSTGELFF.

The chain couples TRBV4-1 to TRBJ2-1; D gene ambiguous. V was cut by 1 base and J by 9 bases, with 10 bases left in between. Germline CDR1 and CDR2: MGHRA and YSYEKL. The CDR3 runs to 13 residues. The CDR3 sequence is CASSQGKTGEQFF. In nucleotides, the CDR3 is TGCGCCAGCAGCCAAGGTAAAACGGGTGAGCAGTTCTTC.